This TCR beta chain was sequenced for a study of CD8 T cell repertoires and HIV-1 epitope variants. Looking at the study overall: Each of Twenty-five Gag and Nef epitope peptides stimulated a separate culture. Equal numbers of autologous T cell-negative cells presented antigen to enriched T cells. A roughly ten-day culture received IL-2, IL-7 and IL-15 on days 3 and 7. An uncultured baseline aliquot held 1M T cells.

In regard to this clone: Antigen specificity is unknown.

Per germline, CDR1 MNHEY and CDR2 SVGAGI. The CDR3 runs to 14 residues. Trimming pared 0 bases from V and 3 bases from J, leaving 8 bases between. Method: immunoSEQ multiplex PCR; TCRdb's copy keeps in-frame clones and lacks some. In the table there are thousands of clones, about 67% of which are singletons. V gene TRBV6-5 combines with J gene TRBJ1-1; D is unresolved. This clonotype was sampled from a male donor with HIV. The sequenced sample consisted of cultured CD8+ T cells derived from PBMCs. This chain's CDR3 is CASSYSTGYTEAFF. CDR3 in DNA: TGTGCCAGCAGTTACTCGACGGGGTACACTGAAGCTTTCTTT.